Below, 4 T cell receptor beta chains from the same sample are listed, as sequenced in a study of cytomegalovirus exposure and HLA in healthy donors. Primers for the PCR totalled 60 Vbeta and 13 Jbeta. The data were produced by immunoSEQ multiplex PCR, yet TCRdb's version contains in-frame clones alone and is incomplete. The sample yields 150,000 to 200,000 clones, 78% seen once. Sequenced sample: PBMCs. These receptors all come from a woman in her thirties or forties in good health and CMV-seropositive.

The chain joins TRBV5-1 to TRBJ2-5; 7 nucleotides match TRBD2. Germline values: CDR1 SGHRS, CDR2 YFSETQ. After removal of 2 bases from V and 11 bases from J, the junction contained 12 bases not matched to a gene. The CDR3 consists of 14 residues. The CDR3 DNA reads TGCGCCAGCAGCTTTAACAGCGGGGAAGGGGAGCAGTACTTC. Translation gives CASSFNSGEGEQYF.

This clone was observed a single time. The chain has TRBV28 and TRBJ2-5, with D perhaps TRBD2 (6 bases). V was cut by 6 bases and J by 4 bases, with 15 bases left in between. The CDR3 has 14 residues. Per the germline V gene, CDR1 is MDHEN and CDR2 is SYDVKM. The CDR3 loop reads CASSDLGRSETQYF. The CDR3 nucleotides read TGTGCCAGCAGCGATTTAGGGAGGTCAGAGACCCAGTACTTC.

This rearrangement joins TRBV28 to TRBJ1-1, with 7 bases that match TRBD1. This CDR3 has 13 amino acids. V lost 11 bases to trimming and J lost 6 bases; unmatched junction nucleotides: 12. CDR1 and CDR2 (germline): MDHEN, SYDVKM. This CDR3 is CAVQGRSNAEAFF. The CDR3 coding sequence is TGTGCCGTACAGGGGAGGTCTAACGCTGAAGCTTTCTTT.

Turning to this clone: A read error may account for a junction end that differs from germline. This chain links TRBV5-4 with TRBJ2-6, with TRBD1 matching over 11 bases. CDR3 size: 17 residues. Germline V gene data show CDR1 as SGHNT and CDR2 as YYREEE (reference sequence). The CDR3 spells CASSSPGQGAGANGLTF. CDR3 bases: TGTGCCAGCAGCTCCCCCGGACAGGGGGCTGGGGCCAACGGCCTGACTTTC.